The 4 T cell receptor beta chains below were found in one sample sequenced in a study of shared clonotypes between healthy human individuals. Profiling relied on immunoSEQ multiplex PCR, and the TCRdb table lists in-frame clones only, not all of them. The table includes 1.6 million or so clones, 98% detected once. The sample taken for sequencing was naive CD4+ T cells sorted from blood. Subset in this sample: CD45RA+ positively selected. The receptors originated from a man under 40 in good health.

The CDR3: CSVNNQAGLAGVVEQFF. CDR3 in DNA: TGCAGCGTCAATAATCAGGCGGGACTAGCGGGAGTGGTTGAGCAGTTCTTC. This chain connects TRBV29-1 to TRBJ2-1, with 14 bases aligning to TRBD2. The junction had 16 bases not matched to a gene; V was cut back by 6 bases and J by 9 bases. The CDR3 has 17 amino acids. Germline CDR1 and CDR2: SQVTM and ANQGSEA.

The chain combines TRBV10-3 with TRBJ1-2; D gene ambiguous. Germline V gene lookup returns CDR1 ENHRY and CDR2 SYGVKD. Trimming stripped 3 bases from V and 5 bases from J, with 10 bases between. This CDR3 has 13 residues. CDR3 residues: CAISEDPKYGYTF. In DNA, the CDR3 is TGTGCCATCAGTGAAGATCCCAAATATGGCTACACCTTC.

The chain joins TRBV6-5 to TRBJ2-2; 8 nucleotides agree with TRBD2. V gave up 7 bases and J gave up 9 bases; unmatched junction bases: 10. The CDR3 is 14 residues long. The germline gives CDR1 MNHEY, CDR2 SVGAGI. DNA of the CDR3: TGTGCCAGCATTGACGGGAGCGGGAGTAGGGAGCTGTTTTTT. Amino acids: CASIDGSGSRELFF.

This chain links TRBV5-4 with TRBJ2-3; 7 bases agree with TRBD2. V trimming: 1 base; J trimming: 6 bases; junction bases outside the gene matches: 5. Germline assignment: CDR1 SGHNT and CDR2 YYREEE (reference sequence). The CDR3 runs 14 residues. The CDR3 nucleotides are TGTGCCAGCAGCTTGAGGCTAGCGGCCGATACGCAGTATTTT. Encoded protein: CASSLRLAADTQYF.